This T cell receptor (beta chain) was observed in a study of cytomegalovirus exposure and HLA in healthy donors. Across the study: There were about 85 million unique TCRs (from HLA-typed donors) in an early data release.

General study results and limits: Analyses of presence and absence presupposed an approximately uniform sequencing depth across donors. Within a later analysis, the majority of CMV-associated TCR beta chains appeared HLA-restricted. In vitro confirmation showed a few CMV-associated chains to be CMV antigen specific.

As regards this clone: Its antigen is undetermined.

Use of 60 Vbeta and 13 Jbeta primers characterized the PCR. Profiled with immunoSEQ multiplex PCR; TCRdb holds only in-frame clones, not every one. The table records about 94,000 clones, 60% to 80% of them present only once. V dropped 2 bases and J dropped 10; count of bases not matched to a gene: 8. The CDR3 covers 15 residues. Per germline, CDR1 MGHRA and CDR2 YSYEKL. This TCR was sampled from a middle-aged woman in good health and CMV-seronegative. This chain uses TRBV4-1 with TRBJ1-6; TRBD1 aligns across 7 bases. The sample taken for sequencing was PBMCs. The CDR3 sequence: CASSQPPRTGSPLHF. CDR3 nucleotide sequence: TGCGCCAGCAGCCAACCTCCAAGGACAGGCTCACCCCTCCACTTT.